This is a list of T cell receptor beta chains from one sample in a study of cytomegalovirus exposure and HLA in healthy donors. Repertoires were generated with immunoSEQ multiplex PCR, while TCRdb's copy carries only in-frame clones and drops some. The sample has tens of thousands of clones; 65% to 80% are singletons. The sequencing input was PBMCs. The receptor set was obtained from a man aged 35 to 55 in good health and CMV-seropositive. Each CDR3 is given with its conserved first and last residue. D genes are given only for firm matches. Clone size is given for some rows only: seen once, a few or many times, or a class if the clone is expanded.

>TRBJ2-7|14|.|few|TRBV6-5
CASSYSSGSHKQYF
TGTGCCAGCAGTTACTCGTCGGGGTCCCACAAACAGTACTTC
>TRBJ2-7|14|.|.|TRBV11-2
CASSLYGRAGEQYF
TGTGCCAGCAGCTTATACGGCAGGGCTGGAGAGCAGTACTTC
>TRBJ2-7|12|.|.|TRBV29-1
CSVQLDTYEQYF
TGCAGCGTTCAACTTGACACCTACGAGCAGTACTTC
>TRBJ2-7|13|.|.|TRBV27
CASSLGWGREQYF
TGTGCCAGCAGTTTAGGTTGGGGGCGAGAGCAGTACTTC
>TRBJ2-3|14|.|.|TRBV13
CASSPREWEDTQYF
TGTGCCAGCAGCCCACGGGAGTGGGAAGATACGCAGTATTTT
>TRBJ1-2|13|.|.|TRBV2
CASSTTENYGYTF
TGTGCCAGCAGTACCACAGAAAACTATGGCTACACCTTC
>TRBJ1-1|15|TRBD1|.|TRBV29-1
CSVPPAHQGVAEAFF
TGCAGCGTCCCCCCCGCCCATCAGGGGGTGGCTGAAGCTTTCTTT
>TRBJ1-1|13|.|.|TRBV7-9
CASSLGQGLEAFF
TGTGCCAGCAGCTTAGGGCAGGGCCTTGAAGCTTTCTTT
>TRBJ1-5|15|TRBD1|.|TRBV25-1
CASRDPGQGIRPQHF
TGTGCCAGCAGAGACCCGGGACAGGGGATTCGGCCCCAGCATTTT
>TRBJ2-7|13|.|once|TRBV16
CASSPPGGYEQYF
TGTGCCAGCAGCCCTCCCGGGGGCTACGAGCAGTACTTC
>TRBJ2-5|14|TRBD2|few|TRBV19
CASTPGRGQETQYF
TGTGCCAGTACCCCGGGGAGGGGACAAGAGACCCAGTACTTC
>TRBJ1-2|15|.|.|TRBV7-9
CASSLAGAGWHGYTF
TGTGCCAGCAGCTTAGCAGGGGCCGGGTGGCATGGCTACACCTTC
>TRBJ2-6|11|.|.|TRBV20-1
CSAGRANVLTF
TGCAGTGCCGGGAGGGCCAACGTCCTGACTTTC
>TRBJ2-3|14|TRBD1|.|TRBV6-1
CASSEDRDTDTQYF
TGTGCCAGCAGTGAGGACAGGGACACAGATACGCAGTATTTT
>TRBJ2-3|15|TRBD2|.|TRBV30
CAWSVAGKETDTQYF
TGTGCCTGGAGTGTAGCGGGGAAGGAAACAGATACGCAGTATTTT
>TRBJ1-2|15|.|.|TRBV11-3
CASSPRTSGGYGYTF
TGTGCCAGCAGCCCAAGAACCAGTGGCGGCTATGGCTACACCTTC
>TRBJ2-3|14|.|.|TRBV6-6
CASSYSSYSTTQYF
TGTGCCAGCAGTTACTCGAGTTATTCTACCACGCAGTATTTT
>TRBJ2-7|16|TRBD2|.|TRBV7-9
CASSFTTSGGTYEQYF
TGTGCCAGCAGCTTCACGACTAGCGGGGGAACCTACGAGCAGTACTTC
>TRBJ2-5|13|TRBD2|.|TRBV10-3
CAISERGEETQYF
TGTGCCATCAGCGAGCGGGGTGAAGAGACCCAGTACTTC
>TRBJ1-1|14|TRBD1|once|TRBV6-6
CASSVQGAGTEAFF
TGTGCCAGCAGTGTCCAGGGGGCAGGCACTGAAGCTTTCTTT
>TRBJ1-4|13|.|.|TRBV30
CAWSGDSREKLFF
TGTGCCTGGAGTGGAGACAGTCGAGAAAAACTGTTTTTT
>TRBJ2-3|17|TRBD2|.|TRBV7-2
CASSSPGGGSLLDTQYF
TGTGCCAGCAGCTCCCCCGGGGGGGGGAGTTTGTTAGATACGCAGTATTTT
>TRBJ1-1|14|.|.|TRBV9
CASSVAAGGTEAFF
TGTGCCAGCAGCGTAGCTGCGGGGGGCACTGAAGCTTTCTTT
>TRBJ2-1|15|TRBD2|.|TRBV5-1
CASTFTGTTMNEQFF
TGCGCCAGCACGTTCACCGGGACTACCATGAATGAGCAGTTCTTC
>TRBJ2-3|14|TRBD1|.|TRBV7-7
CASSPQGRRDTQYF
TGTGCTAGCAGCCCACAGGGGCGCAGAGATACGCAGTATTTT
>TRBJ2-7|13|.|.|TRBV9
CASSVDSPGEQYF
TGTGCCAGCAGCGTGGACAGTCCGGGGGAGCAGTACTTC
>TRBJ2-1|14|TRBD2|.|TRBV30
CAWSSPGLAGEGFF
TGTGCCTGGAGCTCTCCGGGACTAGCGGGTGAGGGGTTCTTC
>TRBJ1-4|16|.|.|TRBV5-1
CASSLAGTGDTEKLFF
TGCGCCAGCAGCTTGGCCGGAACGGGGGATACCGAAAAACTGTTTTTT
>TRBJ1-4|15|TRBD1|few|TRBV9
CASSSPAGGNEKLFF
TGTGCCAGCAGCTCACCCGCAGGGGGTAATGAAAAACTGTTTTTT
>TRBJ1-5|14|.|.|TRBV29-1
CSVAVQGSNQPQHF
TGCAGCGTTGCAGTTCAGGGGAGCAATCAGCCCCAGCATTTT
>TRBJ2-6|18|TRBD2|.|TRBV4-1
CASSQDSGGSLWANVLTF
TGCGCCAGCAGCCAAGATAGCGGGGGGTCCCTCTGGGCCAACGTCCTGACTTTC
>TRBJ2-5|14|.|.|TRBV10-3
CAIRPQASQETQYF
TGTGCCATCAGACCGCAGGCCTCTCAAGAGACCCAGTACTTC
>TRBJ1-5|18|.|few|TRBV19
CASSIGERGVRRNQPQHF
TGTGCCAGTAGTATAGGCGAAAGGGGCGTTAGGCGCAATCAGCCCCAGCATTTT
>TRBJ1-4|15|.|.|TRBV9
CASSVGVGQTEKLFF
TGTGCCAGCAGCGTAGGAGTTGGACAGACGGAAAAACTGTTTTTT
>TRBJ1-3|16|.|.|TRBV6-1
CASSVISGSSGNTIYF
TGTGCCAGCAGTGTGATATCCGGTTCCTCTGGAAACACCATATATTTT
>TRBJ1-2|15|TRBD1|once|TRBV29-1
CSVEDFWTGDYGYTF
TGCAGCGTTGAAGATTTTTGGACAGGAGACTATGGCTACACCTTC
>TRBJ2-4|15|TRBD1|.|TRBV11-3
CASSPRGQGGNIQYF
TGTGCCAGCAGCCCCAGGGGGCAAGGTGGAAACATTCAGTACTTC
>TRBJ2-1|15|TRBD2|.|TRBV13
CASSLRLAGIDEQFF
TGTGCCAGCAGCTTAAGGCTAGCGGGAATCGATGAGCAGTTCTTC
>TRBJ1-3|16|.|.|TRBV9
CASSEAGTVPGNTIYF
TGTGCCAGCAGCGAAGCCGGGACTGTCCCTGGAAACACCATATATTTT
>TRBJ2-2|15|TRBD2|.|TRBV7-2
CASSFDGRAAGELFF
TGTGCCAGCAGCTTTGACGGGAGGGCCGCCGGGGAGCTGTTTTTT
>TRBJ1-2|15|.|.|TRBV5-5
CASSAWDQRVGGYTF
TGTGCCAGCAGCGCCTGGGATCAGAGGGTCGGTGGCTACACCTTC
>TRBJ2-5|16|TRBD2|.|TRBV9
CASSTLAGGNQETQYF
TGTGCCAGCAGCACCTTAGCGGGGGGGAACCAAGAGACCCAGTACTTC
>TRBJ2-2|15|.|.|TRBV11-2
CASSAGLAVVGELFF
TGTGCCAGCAGTGCAGGTCTAGCTGTAGTCGGGGAGCTGTTTTTT
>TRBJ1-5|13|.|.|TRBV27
CATAWGRDQPQHF
TGTGCCACTGCCTGGGGGCGGGATCAGCCCCAGCATTTT
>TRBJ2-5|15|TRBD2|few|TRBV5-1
CASSPRLAGGETQYF
TGCGCCAGCAGCCCCAGACTAGCGGGGGGAGAGACCCAGTACTTC
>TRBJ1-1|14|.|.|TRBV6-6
CASSYSDFNTEAFF
TGTGCCAGCAGTTACTCCGACTTTAACACTGAAGCTTTCTTT
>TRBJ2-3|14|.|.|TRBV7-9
CASSLTMAGDTQYF
TGTGCCAGCAGCTTAACAATGGCGGGAGATACGCAGTATTTT